Each of the 25 T cell receptor beta chains below was sequenced from the same sample in a study of cytomegalovirus exposure and HLA in healthy donors (dated 2017 in TCRdb). The method behind the library was the immunoSEQ multiplex PCR assay. A mixture of 60 forward primers for TCR Vbeta segments and 13 reverse primers for TCR Jbeta segments was used in the multiplex PCR. TCRdb provides this immuneACCESS table in a form limited to in-frame rearrangements. Some clones are lacking; in checked studies, under half of them reflect an unresolved V gene, and why the rest are absent is not known. The table for this sample lists about 150,000 clones; roughly three quarters of them were counted only once. Of the sample, around 2% is held by the ten largest clones. The specimen sequenced was PBMCs. The receptor set was obtained from a man in his thirties or forties in good health and CMV-seronegative.

The genes are TRBV11-3 and TRBJ2-3; D is unclear. CDR1 SGHNT and CDR2 YENEEA come from the germline V gene. Trimming left V 5 bases short and J 1 base short, with 4 bases between. The CDR3 is made up of 12 amino acids. The CDR3 nucleotides read TGTGCCAGCAGCCCGGGCACAGATACGCAGTATTTT. Protein: CASSPGTDTQYF.

The rearrangement links TRBV23-1 to TRBJ1-1, with D unclear. TRBV23-1 is annotated as an ORF whose role is uncertain. The V end lost 6 bases, the J end lost 1 base, and 12 bases lay between the germline ends. The CDR3 has 14 amino acids. The DNA for the CDR3 is TGCGCCAGCAGGCGTAGAGGGCCGAACACTGAAGCTTTCTTT. Translation: CASRRRGPNTEAFF.

V gene TRBV6-1 combines with J gene TRBJ2-5; 10 bases match TRBD2. CDR1 is MNHNS, CDR2 SASEGT, per germline. With V trimmed by 7 bases and J by 4 bases, 3 bases remained unmatched. The CDR3 runs to 13 residues. CDR3 in DNA: TGTGCCAGCACAGCGGGAGGGAGAGAGACCCAGTACTTC. This codes for CASTAGGRETQYF.

The J gene is TRBJ1-1, the V gene TRBV29-1, with a tentative D call TRBD1 (5 bases). V shed 6 bases and J shed 2 bases, with 10 bases lying between them. The length of the CDR3 is 12 residues. Germline V gene data show CDR1 as SQVTM and CDR2 as ANQGSEA. The CDR3 coding sequence is TGCAGCGTCGCAGGGTCCAACACTGAAGCTTTCTTT. Its protein is CSVAGSNTEAFF.

The rearrangement joins TRBV25-1 to TRBJ2-1, with 10 bases fitting TRBD2. Germline CDR1 is MGHDK and CDR2 is SYGVNS. This CDR3 spans 16 amino acids. With 4 bases clipped from V and 4 bases from J, the junction kept 7 bases outside the gene matches. CDR3 loop: CASSGLLAGGYNEQFF. The CDR3 DNA is TGTGCCAGCAGTGGGCTCTTAGCGGGAGGTTACAATGAGCAGTTCTTC.

The chain has TRBV5-1 and TRBJ1-1; no definite D call. Per germline, CDR1 SGHRS and CDR2 YFSETQ. V shed 0 bases and J shed 1 base, with 16 bases lying between them. This CDR3 spans 17 amino acids. The CDR3 DNA sequence: TGCGCCAGCAGCTTGGCCGAGCCTCTCACCCAGAACACTGAAGCTTTCTTT. This gives the protein CASSLAEPLTQNTEAFF.

This clone was detected many times. This chain connects TRBV5-1 to TRBJ2-1; 12 bases agree with TRBD2. V was pared by 4 bases and J by 6 bases, with 5 bases of the junction left unmatched. CDR1 SGHRS and CDR2 YFSETQ come from the germline V gene. The CDR3 totals 15 residues. The CDR3 loop reads CASSILAGGSNEQFF. DNA for the CDR3: TGCGCCAGCAGCATACTAGCGGGAGGAAGCAATGAGCAGTTCTTC.

The V gene is TRBV4-2, the J gene TRBJ2-1; 9 nucleotides align to TRBD2. The CDR3 covers 19 residues. CDR1 is LGHNA and CDR2 is YNFKEQ in the germline V gene. The V segment lost 0 bases and the J segment 8 bases; nucleotides outside the gene matches: 17. CDR3 residues: CASSQDGLAGKRTGDEQFF. CDR3 DNA sequence: TGTGCCAGCAGCCAAGATGGGCTAGCGGGAAAACGTACGGGGGATGAGCAGTTCTTC.

V gene TRBV29-1 combines with J gene TRBJ2-3; weak D call: TRBD1 (6 bases). Trimming pared 4 bases from V and 4 bases from J, leaving 18 bases between. Germline assignment: CDR1 SQVTM and CDR2 ANQGSEA. The CDR3 is 15 amino acids. CDR3 in amino acids: CSVAPGHSGPDTQYF. DNA of the CDR3: TGCAGCGTTGCCCCGGGACACTCGGGGCCAGATACGCAGTATTTT.

This chain connects TRBV29-1 to TRBJ1-1; 10 bases fit TRBD1. The CDR3 covers 13 residues. Per germline, CDR1 SQVTM and CDR2 ANQGSEA. Germline trimming cut 6 bases from V and 6 bases from J; bases unmatched to any gene: 7. In DNA, the CDR3 is TGCAGCGTCCCGGGACAGGGGATCCCTGAAGCTTTCTTT. Amino acid sequence: CSVPGQGIPEAFF.

The chain has TRBV29-1 and TRBJ2-3; D is unclear. V was trimmed by 8 bases and J by 2 bases, leaving 17 bases between them. This CDR3 has 14 residues. In germline, CDR1 is SQVTM, CDR2 ANQGSEA. This CDR3 is CSTRSPEITDTQYF. DNA of the CDR3: TGCAGCACTCGTTCCCCGGAGATCACAGATACGCAGTATTTT.

The chain employs TRBV11-3 and TRBJ2-7, with D possibly being TRBD1 (6 bases). Germline CDR1 SGHNT, CDR2 YENEEA. Trimming cost V 6 bases and J 0 bases, with 9 bases left between them. The CDR3 runs to 13 residues. The CDR3 loop is CASSPRGSYEQYF. CDR3 nucleotides: TGTGCCAGCAGTCCCAGGGGCTCCTACGAGCAGTACTTC.

In this sample, this clone turned up once. The V gene is TRBV10-3, the J gene TRBJ2-1; TRBD2 matches at 7 bases. The CDR3 contains 17 residues. V lost 0 bases and J lost 0; bases outside the gene matches: 5. Germline loops: CDR1 ENHRY, CDR2 SYGVKD. CDR3 region: CAISESLAVSSYNEQFF. The CDR3 DNA is TGTGCCATCAGTGAGTCCCTAGCGGTCAGCTCCTACAATGAGCAGTTCTTC.

The rearrangement joins TRBV6-6 to TRBJ2-6, with 9 bases aligning to TRBD1. Germline CDR1 reads MNHNY; CDR2 reads SVGAGI (reference sequence). The CDR3 is 13 residues long. After removal of 2 bases from V and 19 bases from J, the junction contained 9 bases not matched to a gene. Here the CDR3 DNA reads TGTGCCAGCAGTTACACCCGGACAGGGGTAGTCACTTTC. Translating gives CASSYTRTGVVTF.

The J gene is TRBJ2-3, the V gene TRBV29-1; tentatively, D is TRBD2 (7 bases). The V gene's germline CDR1 is SQVTM and CDR2 ANQGSEA. Trimming stripped 4 bases from V and 2 bases from J, with 13 bases between. CDR3 length: 14 residues. CDR3 coding DNA: TGCAGCGTTGGTAGGGGGGGAGTCACAGATACGCAGTATTTT. Amino acids: CSVGRGGVTDTQYF.

The J gene is TRBJ2-3, the V gene TRBV27; 7 bases map to TRBD1. Germline V CDR1 and CDR2: MNHEY, SMNVEV (reference sequence). The CDR3 contains 14 residues. V trimming: 5 bases; J trimming: 2 bases; junction bases outside the gene matches: 4. CDR3 amino acids: CASSGDSFTDTQYF. Here the CDR3 DNA reads TGTGCCAGCAGTGGGGACAGCTTCACAGATACGCAGTATTTT.

This chain links TRBV7-2 with TRBJ2-5; 8 nucleotides align to TRBD2. The better agreement between TRBJ2-7 and the DNA end casts doubt on the J call. CDR1 is SGHTA, CDR2 FQGNSA, per germline. This CDR3 is built from 15 residues. CDR3 residues: CASSPSFGRAYEQYF. Here the CDR3 DNA reads TGTGCCAGCAGCCCAAGTTTCGGGAGGGCCTACGAGCAGTACTTC.

The chain links TRBV11-2 to TRBJ2-5; 10 bases fit TRBD1. The V and J ends lost 4 bases and 5 bases, in that order; junction bases with no gene match: 10. The CDR3 runs 16 residues. Germline V gene lookup returns CDR1 SGHAT and CDR2 FQNNGV. The CDR3 protein is CASSSIRDRGYETQYF. DNA for the CDR3: TGTGCCAGCAGCTCGATCCGGGACAGGGGATACGAGACCCAGTACTTC.

CDR3 region: CAWSVSQSEPQHF. The DNA for the CDR3 is TGTGCCTGGAGTGTAAGTCAGAGCGAGCCCCAGCATTTT. V gene TRBV30 combines with J gene TRBJ1-5; D gene ambiguous. Germline V gives CDR1 GTSNPN, CDR2 SVGIG (reference sequence). Deletions cut 0 bases from V and 8 bases from J, with 11 bases between. This CDR3 spans 13 amino acids.

This clone was seen only a few times. The chain has TRBV9 and TRBJ2-7, with 9 positions matching TRBD2. Germline V CDR1 and CDR2: SGDLS, YYNGEE. The trim removed 0 bases at V and 5 bases at J, leaving 9 bases unmatched. The CDR3 length is 16 residues. CDR3 protein: CASSVVGAGGLNEQYF. CDR3 DNA sequence: TGTGCCAGCAGCGTAGTGGGCGCGGGAGGGCTGAACGAGCAGTACTTC.

This clone was recorded a few times. The gene calls are TRBV6-1 and TRBJ2-7, with D tentatively TRBD2 (5 bases). There are 16 residues in the CDR3. The germline V gene encodes CDR1 MNHNS and CDR2 SASEGT. V lost 2 bases, J lost 1 base, and 15 bases lay in between. The CDR3 protein is CASSEYGGSSSYEQYF. The CDR3 nucleotides are TGTGCCAGCAGTGAATACGGTGGGAGCTCGTCCTACGAGCAGTACTTC.

This clone was picked up a small number of times. V usage is TRBV11-2 and J usage is TRBJ1-2, with TRBD1 identical over 12 bases. The CDR3 is 16 amino acids. V lost 4 bases, J lost 4 bases, and 7 bases stayed unmatched. CDR1 and CDR2 (germline): SGHAT, FQNNGV. The CDR3 protein is CASSSGTGGVSYGYTF. The CDR3 DNA follows: TGTGCCAGCAGCTCAGGGACAGGGGGCGTAAGCTATGGCTACACCTTC.

This sequence joins TRBV10-3 and TRBJ2-3; D is ambiguous. V dropped 4 bases and J dropped 0 bases, with 11 bases sitting between them. From germline, CDR1 is ENHRY and CDR2 SYGVKD. This CDR3 region has 15 residues. The CDR3 here is CAISGSASSTDTQYF. The CDR3 nucleotides are TGTGCCATCAGTGGCAGCGCCTCTAGCACAGATACGCAGTATTTT.

This clone was counted between two and nine times. This chain links TRBV5-1 with TRBJ1-1; D perhaps matches TRBD1 (6 bases). The V gene's germline CDR1 is SGHRS and CDR2 YFSETQ. CDR3 length: 14 residues. The V and J ends lost 5 bases and 4 bases respectively, with 15 bases between them. In DNA form, the CDR3 reads TGCGCCAGCAGGGGGATTGGGGGGGCCACTGAAGCTTTCTTT. Translation gives CASRGIGGATEAFF.

This chain links TRBV19 with TRBJ2-5; maybe TRBD2 (7 bases). Germline V gene sequence: CDR1 LNHDA, CDR2 SQIVND (reference sequence). This CDR3 is built from 16 residues. V was trimmed by 1 base and J by 5 bases, leaving 17 bases between them. CDR3 protein: CASSIGGTPGGETQYF. The CDR3 coding sequence is TGTGCCAGTAGTATAGGGGGGACACCGGGAGGTGAGACCCAGTACTTC. The full variable domain, its missing parts supplied by reference TRBV19 and TRBJ2-5, is DGGITQSPKYLFRKEGQNVTLSCEQNLNHDAMYWYRQDPGQGLRLIYYSQIVNDFQKGDIAEGYSVSREKKESFPLTVTSAQKNPTAFYLCASSIGGTPGGETQYFGPGTRLLVL.